The entry below describes one T cell receptor (beta chain). Systemic immunosuppression or autoimmune disease history was grounds to exclude patients. The entry originates in a study of OX40 agonist ivuxolimab in advanced cancers. In the study overall: The drug used for patients, ivuxolimab, was an agonistic anti-OX40 (CD134) antibody. Melanoma, hepatocellular carcinoma, head and neck or renal cell cancer occurred in dose-escalation patients. Prior anti-PD-1, anti-PD-L1 or anti-CTLA-4 therapy was allowed; approximately 41% had some.

Sequenced by immunoSEQ multiplex PCR; TCRdb stores in-frame clones only, minus some. Found here are 40,000 to 55,000 clones, less than 95% of them singletons; the top ten hold 12% to 15%. The V end was cut by 0 bases, the J end by 6 bases, with 9 bases between. Germline values: CDR1 LGHNA, CDR2 YSLEER. The CDR3 is 14 amino acids. Material: CD4+ or CD8+ T cells sorted from blood, obtained in a trial of the OX40 agonist ivuxolimab. This sequence originates from an adult with an advanced solid tumor such as melanoma, head and neck, liver or kidney cancer. V usage is TRBV4-3 and J usage is TRBJ2-1, with D perhaps TRBD2 (6 bases). CDR3 DNA: TGCGCCAGCAGCCAAGATTCCGGGGGCAATGAGCAGTTCTTC. Its protein product is CASSQDSGGNEQFF.